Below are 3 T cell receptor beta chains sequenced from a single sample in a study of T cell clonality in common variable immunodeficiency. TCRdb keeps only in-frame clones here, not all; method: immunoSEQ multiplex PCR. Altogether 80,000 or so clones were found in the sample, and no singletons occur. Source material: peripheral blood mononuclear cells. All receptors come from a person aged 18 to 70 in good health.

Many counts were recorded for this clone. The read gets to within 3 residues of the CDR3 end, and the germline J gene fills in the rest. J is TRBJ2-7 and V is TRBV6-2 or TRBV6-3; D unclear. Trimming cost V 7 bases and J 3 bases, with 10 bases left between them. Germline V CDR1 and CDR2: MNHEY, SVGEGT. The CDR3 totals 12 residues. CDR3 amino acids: CASKGPHYEQYF. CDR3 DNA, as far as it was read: TGTGCCAGCAAAGGGCCACACTACGAG.

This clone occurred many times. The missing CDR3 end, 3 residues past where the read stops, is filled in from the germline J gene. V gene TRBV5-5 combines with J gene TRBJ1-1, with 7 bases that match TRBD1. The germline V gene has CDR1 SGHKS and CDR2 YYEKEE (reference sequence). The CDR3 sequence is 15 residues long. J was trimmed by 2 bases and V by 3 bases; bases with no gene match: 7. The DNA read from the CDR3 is TGTGCCAGCAGCTCCGATACAGGGGTTAACACTGAA. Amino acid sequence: CASSSDTGVNTE. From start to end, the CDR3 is CASSSDTGVNTEAFF.

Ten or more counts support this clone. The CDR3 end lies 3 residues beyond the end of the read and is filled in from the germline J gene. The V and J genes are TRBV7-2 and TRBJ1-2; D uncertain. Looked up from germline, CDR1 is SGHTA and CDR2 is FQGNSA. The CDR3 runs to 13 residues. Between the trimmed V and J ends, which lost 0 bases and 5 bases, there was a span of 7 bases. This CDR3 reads CASSLARAYGYTF. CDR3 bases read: TGTGCCAGCAGCTTAGCGAGGGCTTATGGC.